This TCR beta chain was identified during a study of breast tumors, draining lymph nodes, adjacent tissues. The CDR3 extends over 14 amino acids. V gave up 0 bases and J gave up 4 bases, with 10 bases separating them. Germline assignment: CDR1 SGDLS and CDR2 YYNGEE. The lymph nodes were axillary draining lymph nodes from breast cancer patients. General study results and limits: Data fit most tumor T cells coming from lymph node, expanding in tumor. Tumor T cell lymph node origin was a supported hypothesis, not proven.

TCRdb re-called the multiplex PCR reads with MiXCR, one entry per CDR3 protein. The table lists some 83,000 distinct CDR3 sequences, roughly a fifth of them singletons. This clonotype was recorded many times. The antigen remains unidentified. Sequenced input: axillary lymph node tissue. This TCR was sampled from a female donor with breast cancer. Some clones in this sample may be carry-over from other donors' samples. The gene calls are TRBV9 and TRBJ1-2; D is uncertain. CDR3 protein: CASSVGGSAYGYTF. CDR3 coding DNA: TGTGCCAGCAGCGTAGGTGGGTCAGCCTATGGCTACACCTTC.